This T cell receptor beta chain is from a study of blood T cell repertoires in COVID-19. Background on the study: From the United States, Italy and Spain came samples of acute and convalescent COVID-19. The analysed material was cDNA or gDNA that came from T cells, B-cell-depleted T cells, or PBMCs.

Original methodology: The assay estimated nucleated cells by amplifying reference gene primers. The data were produced by immunoSEQ multiplex PCR, yet TCRdb's version contains in-frame clones alone and is incomplete. That table supplies the V and J calls and clone size; D and trimming were determined from the DNA. The sample records 250,000 to 350,000 clones, roughly 90% being singletons. The CDR3 extends over 13 amino acids. Trimming left V 9 bases short and J 0 bases short, with 12 bases between. Germline CDR1 is MNHEY and CDR2 is SVGAGI. The receptor comes from a man aged 30 to 39 with acute or convalescent COVID-19. Sequenced: peripheral blood. The V call is TRBV6-5, the J call TRBJ2-7; tentative D call: TRBD1 (5 bases). CDR3 DNA sequence: TGTGCCAGGTCCGACAGTTCCTCCTACGAGCAGTACTTC. Residues: CARSDSSSYEQYF.